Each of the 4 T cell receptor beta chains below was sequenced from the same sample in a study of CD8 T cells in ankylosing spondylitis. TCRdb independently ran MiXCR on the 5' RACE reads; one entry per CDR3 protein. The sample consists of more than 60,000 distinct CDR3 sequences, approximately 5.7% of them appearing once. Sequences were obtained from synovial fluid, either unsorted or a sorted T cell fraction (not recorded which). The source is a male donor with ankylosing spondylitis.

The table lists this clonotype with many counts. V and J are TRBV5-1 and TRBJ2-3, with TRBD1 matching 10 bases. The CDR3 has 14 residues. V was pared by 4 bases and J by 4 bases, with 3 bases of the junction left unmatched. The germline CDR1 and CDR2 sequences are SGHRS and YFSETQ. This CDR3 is CASSPGQGADTQYF. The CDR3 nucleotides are TGCGCCAGCAGCCCAGGACAGGGGGCAGATACGCAGTATTTT.

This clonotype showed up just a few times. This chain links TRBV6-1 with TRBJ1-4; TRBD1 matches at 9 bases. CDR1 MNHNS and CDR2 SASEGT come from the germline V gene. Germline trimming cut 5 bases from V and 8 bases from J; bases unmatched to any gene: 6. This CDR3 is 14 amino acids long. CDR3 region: CASSQTGGSEKLFF. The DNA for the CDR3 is TGTGCCAGCAGTCAAACAGGGGGCTCGGAAAAACTGTTTTTT.

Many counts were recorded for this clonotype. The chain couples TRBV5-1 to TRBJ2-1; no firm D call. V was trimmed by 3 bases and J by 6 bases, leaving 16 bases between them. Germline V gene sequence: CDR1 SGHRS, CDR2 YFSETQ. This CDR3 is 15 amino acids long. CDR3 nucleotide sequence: TGCGCCAGCAGCTCCGAAAGTTCGCCAATCAATGAGCAGTTCTTC. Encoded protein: CASSSESSPINEQFF.

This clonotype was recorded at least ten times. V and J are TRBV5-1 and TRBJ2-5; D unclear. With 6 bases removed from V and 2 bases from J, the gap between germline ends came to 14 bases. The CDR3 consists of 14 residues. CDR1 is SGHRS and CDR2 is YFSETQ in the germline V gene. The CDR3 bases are TGCGCCAGCAAGGGCGGCACACATCAAGAGACCCAGTACTTC. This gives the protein CASKGGTHQETQYF.